Following are 21 T cell receptor beta chains from one sample sequenced in a study of post-analysis software for immune sequencing data. These receptors have no identified antigens. General study results and limits: In patients, TRBV5-6, TRBV5-1 and TRBV20-1 belonged to about five TRBV segments found more frequently than in controls.

The library was made from cDNA and included unique molecular identifiers. TCRdb processed the PCR reads anew with MiXCR; each CDR3 protein has one entry. The sample consists of 820,000 or so distinct CDR3 sequences, 53% of them appearing once. The sequenced sample was blood. The receptors here all came from a girl aged 5 to 17 with multiple sclerosis.

The V and J genes are TRBV6-6 and TRBJ2-3; a weak D match, TRBD2 (5 bases). This CDR3 has 17 amino acids. The V end lost 2 bases, the J end lost 2 bases, and 17 bases lay between the germline ends. Germline CDR1 reads MNHNY; CDR2 reads SVGAGI (reference sequence). The CDR3 sequence is CASSYVRGSAYTDTQYF. Here the CDR3 DNA reads TGTGCCAGCAGTTACGTCCGGGGAAGTGCATACACAGATACGCAGTATTTT.

The gene calls are TRBV6-5 and TRBJ2-5, with a weak D call TRBD2 (5 bases). This CDR3 spans 15 amino acids. V lost 5 bases and J lost 0, with 13 bases in between. Germline CDR1 and CDR2: MNHEY and SVGAGI. CDR3 nucleotides: TGTGCCAGCAGTGATACCCGGGATAACCAAGAGACCCAGTACTTC. Its translation is CASSDTRDNQETQYF.

The rearrangement links TRBV3-1 to TRBJ2-7, with 8 bases that match TRBD2. Germline V gene lookup returns CDR1 LGHDT and CDR2 YNNKEL (reference sequence). The V and J ends lost 1 base and 5 bases, in that order; junction bases with no gene match: 7. The CDR3 length is 15 residues. The CDR3 region has the DNA TGTGCCAGCAGCCAAGCCAGCGGGAGAGGGCACGAGCAGTACTTC. This gives the protein CASSQASGRGHEQYF.

This clonotype appeared a few times. The chain has TRBV5-1 and TRBJ2-4; 14 bases fit TRBD2. The tail of the sequence fits TRBJ2-5 better, so the J call may be wrong. CDR3 length equals 16 residues. Germline V gene data show CDR1 as SGHRS and CDR2 as YFSETQ. Here the CDR3 reads CASSTGLAGVSETQYF. The CDR3 region has the DNA TGCGCCAGCAGCACGGGACTAGCGGGAGTTTCAGAGACCCAGTACTTC.

The J gene is TRBJ2-1, the V gene TRBV11-2; unclear D gene. V dropped 4 bases and J dropped 5 bases, with 12 bases sitting between them. Germline V gives CDR1 SGHAT, CDR2 FQNNGV. CDR3 length: 14 amino acids. CDR3 in amino acids: CASSSPWANNEQFF. For the CDR3, the DNA is TGTGCCAGCAGCTCCCCGTGGGCGAACAATGAGCAGTTCTTC.

The sample holds a few counts of this clonotype. The rearrangement uses TRBV5-1 and TRBJ2-5, with unresolved D. V lost 0 bases to trimming and J lost 3 bases, with 6 bases between them. The CDR3 contains 13 residues. CDR1 and CDR2 from the germline V gene are SGHRS and YFSETQ. CDR3 sequence (DNA): TGCGCCAGCAGCTTGGAGGGTGAAGAGACCCAGTACTTC. This sequence encodes CASSLEGEETQYF.

There are a few counts of this clonotype. The chain has TRBV27 and TRBJ2-7; D remains unclear. The V end lost 3 bases, the J end lost 3 bases, and 9 bases lay between the germline ends. This CDR3 contains 13 residues. The germline V gene has CDR1 MNHEY and CDR2 SMNVEV (reference sequence). The CDR3 loop reads CASSFGIDYEQYF. CDR3 DNA: TGTGCCAGCAGTTTTGGTATAGACTACGAGCAGTACTTC.

This clonotype was seen just once. The rearrangement joins TRBV2 to TRBJ2-3; 7 bases are a match to TRBD1. This CDR3 contains 12 residues. The germline V gene encodes CDR1 SNHLY and CDR2 FYNNEI. The junction had 7 bases not matched to a gene; V was cut back by 7 bases and J by 9 bases. CDR3: CASKQGKVTQYF. CDR3 in DNA: TGTGCCAGCAAACAGGGGAAGGTAACGCAGTATTTT. Looking up the rest from reference TRBV2 and TRBJ2-3 gives the full variable domain: EPEVTQTPSHQVTQMGQEVILRCVPISNHLYFYWYRQILGQKVEFLVSFYNNEISEKSEIFDDQFSVERPDGSNFTLKIRSTKLEDSAMYFCASKQGKVTQYFGPGTRLTVL.

The V call is TRBV5-1, the J call TRBJ1-4; D is unresolved. V lost 2 bases to trimming and J lost 5 bases, with 7 bases between them. Looked up from germline, CDR1 is SGHRS and CDR2 is YFSETQ. The CDR3 is 13 amino acids. The CDR3 sequence is CASSLGSNEKLFF. CDR3 bases: TGCGCCAGCAGCTTAGGCAGCAATGAAAAACTGTTTTTT.

V and J are TRBV4-1 and TRBJ2-3; 8 nucleotides line up with TRBD2. Germline V CDR1 and CDR2: MGHRA, YSYEKL. The CDR3 runs 17 residues. Unmatched junction bases numbered 11, after V lost 4 bases and J lost 2 bases. CDR3: CASSRQEGSGATDTQYF. The CDR3 DNA sequence: TGCGCCAGCAGCCGCCAAGAGGGTAGCGGGGCCACAGATACGCAGTATTTT.

CDR3 in amino acids: CASSQDPTLVETQYF. In DNA form, the CDR3 reads TGCGCCAGCAGCCAAGATCCCACCCTCGTAGAGACCCAGTACTTC. V usage is TRBV4-1 and J usage is TRBJ2-5; D is unclear. The CDR3 contains 15 residues. The germline V gene encodes CDR1 MGHRA and CDR2 YSYEKL. V was shortened by 0 bases and J by 4 bases, with 12 bases between the two germline ends.

The V call is TRBV29-1, the J call TRBJ2-5; D gene unclear. The CDR3 extends over 13 amino acids. Germline V gene sequence: CDR1 SQVTM, CDR2 ANQGSEA. V gave up 6 bases and J gave up 1 base, with 12 bases separating them. CDR3 protein: CSVGRTLQETQYF. The CDR3, as DNA: TGCAGCGTCGGACGGACCCTCCAAGAGACCCAGTACTTC.

Concerning this clonotype itself: One end of the junction varies from germline; a read error may be responsible. The genes are TRBV12-3 or TRBV12-4 and TRBJ2-7; 10 bases are a match to TRBD1. The CDR3 consists of 13 residues. The CDR3 reads CASRGTGAYKQYF. CDR3 in DNA: TGTGCCAGCAGAGGGACAGGGGCCTACAAGCAGTACTTC.

This clonotype was counted a single time. The chain joins TRBV5-1 to TRBJ2-5; D possibly uses TRBD1 or TRBD2 (5 bases each). Germline loops: CDR1 SGHRS, CDR2 YFSETQ. The CDR3 extends over 15 amino acids. Trimming removed 4 bases at V and 2 bases at J, with 15 bases between. The CDR3 bases are TGCGCCAGCAGCCGGGGCGGCGTTTGGCAAGAGACCCAGTACTTC. Its translation: CASSRGGVWQETQYF.

This sequence joins TRBV27 and TRBJ1-1, with 8 bases matching TRBD1. The CDR3 contains 14 residues. Trimming removed 4 bases from V and 4 bases from J; junction bases left unmatched: 5. Germline lookup yields CDR1 MNHEY and CDR2 SMNVEV (reference sequence). The CDR3 nucleotides are TGTGCCAGCAGTTCTGGACAGGGAATCACTGAAGCTTTCTTT. Amino acids: CASSSGQGITEAFF.

This clonotype was observed a few times. The rearrangement joins TRBV7-6 to TRBJ1-5; 7 bases are shared with TRBD1. This CDR3 has 14 residues. With V trimmed by 4 bases and J by 5 bases, 5 bases remained unmatched. CDR1 and CDR2 from the germline V gene are SGHVS and FNYEAQ. CDR3 in DNA: TGTGCCAGCAGCTACCGGGACAGTGATCAGCCCCAGCATTTT. Translating it yields CASSYRDSDQPQHF.

This clonotype showed up just a few times. A junction boundary mismatches the germline segment, possibly from a read error. The chain couples TRBV15 to TRBJ2-7; a weak D match, TRBD1 (5 bases). The CDR3 spans 13 residues. In germline, CDR1 is LNHNV, CDR2 YYDKDF (reference sequence). The CDR3 here is CVTRTWSSYEQYF. Here the CDR3 DNA reads TGTGTCACCAGGACATGGAGCTCCTACGAGCAGTACTTC. Combining the CDR3 with reference TRBV15 and TRBJ2-7 gives the whole variable domain DAMVIQNPRYQVTQFGKPVTLSCSQTLNHNVMYWYQQKSSQAPKLLFHYYDKDFNNEADTPDNFQSRRPNTSFCFLDIRSPGLGDTAMYLCVTRTWSSYEQYFGPGTRLTVT.

This clonotype was recorded a few times. The chain recombines TRBV27 with TRBJ2-3; TRBD2 matches 7 bases. V trimming: 2 bases; J trimming: 5 bases; junction bases outside the gene matches: 7. The CDR3 loop spans 15 amino acids. Germline assignment: CDR1 MNHEY and CDR2 SMNVEV (reference sequence). CDR3 sequence: CASSLEAGVRDTQYF. CDR3 in DNA: TGTGCCAGCAGTTTAGAGGCGGGAGTGCGAGATACGCAGTATTTT.

Comment on this clonotype: Given the absence of the conserved phenylalanine or tryptophan at the CDR3 end, a read error is likely. This chain links TRBV29-1 with TRBJ2-4; 8 nucleotides align to TRBD1. The J call may not be correct, given that the DNA end is closer to TRBJ2-5. The CDR3 is 15 residues long. Germline loops: CDR1 SQVTM, CDR2 ANQGSEA. CDR3 sequence (DNA): TGCAGCGTTGAAAATCCGACAGGGGTCCAAGAGACCCAGTACTTG. Its translation is CSVENPTGVQETQYL.

This clonotype has just one count. The chain links TRBV7-2 to TRBJ2-1; possible D gene TRBD1, 5 bases. The CDR3 runs 13 residues. With 2 bases removed from V and 6 bases from J, the gap between germline ends came to 8 bases. Germline CDR1 SGHTA, CDR2 FQGNSA. The chain's CDR3 is CASSLLDSNEQFF. Written as DNA, the CDR3 is TGTGCCAGCAGCTTATTAGACAGCAATGAGCAGTTCTTC. The variable domain in full, completed from reference TRBV7-2 and TRBJ2-1, reads GAGVSQSPSNKVTEKGKDVELRCDPISGHTALYWYRQSLGQGLEFLIYFQGNSAPDKSGLPSDRFSAERTGGSVSTLTIQRTQQEDSAVYLCASSLLDSNEQFFGPGTRLTVL.

V is TRBV3-1 and J is TRBJ2-5; D is unresolved. Looked up from germline, CDR1 is LGHDT and CDR2 is YNNKEL (reference sequence). The CDR3 contains 14 residues. Between the trimmed V and J ends, which lost 4 bases and 5 bases, there was a span of 14 bases. CDR3 sequence: CASSRLKFGETQYF. The DNA of the CDR3 is TGTGCCAGCAGCCGACTGAAATTCGGGGAGACCCAGTACTTC.